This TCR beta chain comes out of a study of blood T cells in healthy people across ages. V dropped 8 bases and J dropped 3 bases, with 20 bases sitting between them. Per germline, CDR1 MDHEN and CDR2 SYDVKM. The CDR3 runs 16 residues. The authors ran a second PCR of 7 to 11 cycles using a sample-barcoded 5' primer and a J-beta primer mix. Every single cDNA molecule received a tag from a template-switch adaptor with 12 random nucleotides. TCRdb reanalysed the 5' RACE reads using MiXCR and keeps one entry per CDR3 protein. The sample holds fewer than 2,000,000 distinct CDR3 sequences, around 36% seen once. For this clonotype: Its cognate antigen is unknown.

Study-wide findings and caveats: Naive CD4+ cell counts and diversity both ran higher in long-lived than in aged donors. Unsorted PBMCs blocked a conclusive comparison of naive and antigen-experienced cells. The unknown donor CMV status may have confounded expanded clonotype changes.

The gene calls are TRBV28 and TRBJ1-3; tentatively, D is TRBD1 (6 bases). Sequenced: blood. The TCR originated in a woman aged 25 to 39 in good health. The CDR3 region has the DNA TGTGCCAGCGGGGAACCAGGGGCACACGTTGGAAACACCATATATTTT. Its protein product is CASGEPGAHVGNTIYF.